Following are 25 T cell receptor beta chains from one sample sequenced in a study of regulatory and conventional T cells in RAG deficiency. Sequencing used immunoSEQ multiplex PCR; TCRdb keeps in-frame clones, though not all of them. Among about 19,000 clones, 87% were seen once, and the ten largest hold over 1.1%. Regulatory T cells were sorted from blood as CD4+ CD25-high CD127-low cells. The data also belong to a second study, concerning regulatory T cells. This second study says: Primers: 52 TRBV forward and 13 TRBJ reverse.

The source material was Tregs sorted from blood. These receptors all stem from a human donor in good health.

V gene TRBV14 combines with J gene TRBJ2-5; D uncertain. Looked up from germline, CDR1 is SGHDN and CDR2 is FVKESK. The CDR3 is 14 residues long. V lost 2 bases and J lost 3, with 10 bases in between. The CDR3 DNA reads as TGTGCCAGCAGCCAATCGTCCCCAAAAGAGACCCAGTACTTC. Translating it yields CASSQSSPKETQYF.

The rearrangement links TRBV27 to TRBJ2-2; D is undetermined. The V gene lost 3 bases and the J gene lost 6 bases, with 8 bases spanning the gap. This CDR3 region has 13 residues. The germline V gene has CDR1 MNHEY and CDR2 SMNVEV (reference sequence). The CDR3 sequence is CASSLVVAGELFF. CDR3 coding DNA: TGTGCCAGCAGTTTGGTCGTGGCCGGGGAGCTGTTTTTT.

The V and J genes are TRBV4-1 and TRBJ1-6, with 9 bases fitting TRBD1. Germline-derived CDR1 and CDR2 are MGHRA and YSYEKL. With 1 base clipped from V and 9 bases from J, the junction kept 13 bases outside the gene matches. The CDR3 covers 18 residues. CDR3 in amino acids: CASSQVPTDRDRVSPLHF. CDR3 nucleotides: TGCGCCAGCAGCCAAGTGCCCACCGACCGGGACAGGGTTTCACCCCTCCACTTT.

The chain links TRBV7-9 to TRBJ2-3; D tentatively fits TRBD1 or TRBD2 (7 bases each). The CDR3 is 13 amino acids. Germline CDR1 and CDR2: SEHNR and FQNEAQ (reference sequence). CDR3 loop: CAAGGRAGDTQYF. The CDR3 region has the DNA TGTGCTGCAGGGGGGAGGGCCGGAGATACGCAGTATTTT.

This clone was seen just once. This chain joins TRBV28 and TRBJ1-2; possibly TRBD1 for D (5 bases). Germline assignment: CDR1 MDHEN and CDR2 SYDVKM. Trimming cost V 0 bases and J 3 bases, with 17 bases left between them. The CDR3 covers 17 residues. CDR3 residues: CASSLWGGMRNHYGYTF. The CDR3, as DNA: TGTGCCAGCAGTTTATGGGGGGGTATGAGGAACCACTATGGCTACACCTTC.

V is TRBV6-1 and J is TRBJ2-1; TRBD2 agrees at 8 bases. This CDR3 region has 15 residues. V was pared by 6 bases and J by 4 bases, with 8 bases of the junction left unmatched. The V gene's germline CDR1 is MNHNS and CDR2 SASEGT. The CDR3 here is CASRKTAGGYNEQFF. CDR3 nucleotide sequence: TGTGCCAGCAGGAAAACGGCGGGGGGATACAATGAGCAGTTCTTC.

This clone was observed a handful of times. CDR3 residues: CASSEYIGWQETQYF. DNA of the CDR3: TGTGCCAGCAGTGAATATATCGGTTGGCAAGAGACCCAGTACTTC. This rearrangement joins TRBV25-1 to TRBJ2-5, with no clear D. Germline-derived CDR1 and CDR2 are MGHDK and SYGVNS. The V and J ends lost 0 bases and 2 bases respectively, with 10 bases between them. The CDR3 is 15 amino acids.

The chain couples TRBV5-1 to TRBJ2-7, with 7 bases fitting TRBD2. Germline CDR1 reads SGHRS; CDR2 reads YFSETQ. The CDR3 is 16 amino acids. Trimming removed 3 bases from V and 4 bases from J; junction bases left unmatched: 13. This CDR3 reads CASSSGGSTPLYEQYF. The CDR3 DNA sequence: TGCGCCAGCAGCTCGGGGGGTAGCACCCCTTTGTACGAGCAGTACTTC.

This chain joins TRBV9 and TRBJ1-2; weak D call: TRBD1 (5 bases). The germline gives CDR1 SGDLS, CDR2 YYNGEE. The CDR3 extends over 13 amino acids. V was clipped by 0 bases and J by 7 bases, with 10 bases between them. The CDR3 region has the DNA TGTGCCAGCAGCGTAGTAGGGGATCGTGGCTACACCTTC. Its protein product is CASSVVGDRGYTF.

The chain links TRBV30 to TRBJ2-1, with 9 bases fitting TRBD2. V was clipped by 0 bases and J by 11 bases; unmatched bases: 11. Germline V lookup: CDR1 GTSNPN, CDR2 SVGIG (reference sequence). CDR3 length: 15 residues. In DNA form, the CDR3 reads TGTGCCTGGAGTGTACAGGTAGCGGGGGCTCCTAAGCAGTTCTTC. Its translation: CAWSVQVAGAPKQFF.

The CDR3 DNA reads as TGTGCCAGCAGCCGACAGGTCAACTATGGCTACACCTTC. This translates into CASSRQVNYGYTF. This chain uses TRBV5-5 with TRBJ1-2; tentative D call: TRBD1 (6 bases). Germline V lookup: CDR1 SGHKS, CDR2 YYEKEE (reference sequence). This CDR3 is 13 amino acids long. V lost 4 bases and J lost 2, with 9 bases in between.

The genes are TRBV6-5 and TRBJ2-7; D possibly corresponds to TRBD2 (5 bases). Trimming shortened V by 4 bases and J by 4 bases, and 17 bases separated the two germline ends. This CDR3 is 15 amino acids long. Per the germline V gene, CDR1 is MNHEY and CDR2 is SVGAGI. In nucleotides, the CDR3 is TGTGCCAGCAGTTCAACCGGGGAATTAGGTTACGAGCAGTACTTC. This sequence encodes CASSSTGELGYEQYF.

The CDR3 bases are TGTGCCAGCAGTGAAAGTAACAGGGGAAGCACTGAAGCTTTCTTT. Its translation: CASSESNRGSTEAFF. V and J are TRBV6-1 and TRBJ1-1, with 7 bases aligning to TRBD1. The CDR3 contains 15 residues. CDR1 and CDR2 from the germline V gene are MNHNS and SASEGT. With V trimmed by 2 bases and J by 4 bases, 7 bases remained unmatched.

The chain recombines TRBV13 with TRBJ2-3, with D perhaps TRBD1 (6 bases). The CDR3 covers 14 residues. Trimming removed 7 bases from V and 1 base from J, with 12 bases in between. Germline V CDR1 and CDR2: PRHDT, FYEKMQ (reference sequence). The CDR3 sequence: CASIQPGGTDTQYF. CDR3 nucleotides: TGTGCCAGCATACAGCCAGGGGGCACAGATACGCAGTATTTT. Supplemented by reference TRBV13 and TRBJ2-3, the full variable domain reads AAGVIQSPRHLIKEKRETATLKCYPIPRHDTVYWYQQGPGQDPQFLISFYEKMQSDKGSIPDRFSAQQFSDYHSELNMSSLELGDSALYFCASIQPGGTDTQYFGPGTRLTVL.

This chain joins TRBV30 and TRBJ1-1, with 8 bases fitting TRBD1. Germline CDR1 GTSNPN, CDR2 SVGIG (reference sequence). After removal of 2 bases from V and 4 bases from J, the junction contained 9 bases not matched to a gene. This CDR3 comprises 15 residues. CDR3 coding DNA: TGTGCCTGGAGTCCCCGTGGACAGGGATCCACTGAAGCTTTCTTT. Amino acid sequence: CAWSPRGQGSTEAFF. The complete variable domain, with remaining parts taken from reference TRBV30 and TRBJ1-1, reads SQTIHQWPATLVQPVGSPLSLECTVEGTSNPNLYWYRQAAGRGLQLLFYSVGIGQISSEVPQNLSASRPQDRQFILSSKKLLLSDSGFYLCAWSPRGQGSTEAFFGQGTRLTVV.

The chain uses TRBV5-1 and TRBJ2-2; D is unclear. The CDR3 has 12 amino acids. Germline values: CDR1 SGHRS, CDR2 YFSETQ. V shed 0 bases and J shed 6 bases, with 3 bases lying between them. In DNA form, the CDR3 reads TGCGCCAGCAGCTTGGCTCCCGGGGAGCTGTTTTTT. This sequence encodes CASSLAPGELFF.

This chain uses TRBV4-3 with TRBJ2-7, with D maybe TRBD1 (6 bases). This CDR3 spans 15 amino acids. Germline V gene data show CDR1 as LGHNA and CDR2 as YSLEER. The ends were cut back, 1 base at V and 6 bases at J, with 16 bases in the middle. Here the CDR3 DNA reads TGCGCCAGCAGCCAAGGGTTGGCAGGGGCCGGCGAGCAGTACTTC. Its protein is CASSQGLAGAGEQYF.

The chain joins TRBV9 to TRBJ2-3; 9 nucleotides match TRBD2. The V gene's germline CDR1 is SGDLS and CDR2 YYNGEE. This CDR3 spans 16 amino acids. The V gene end was trimmed by 0 bases and the J gene end by 9 bases; junction bases not matched to a gene: 11. In DNA, the CDR3 is TGTGCCAGCAGCGTAGGGAGTAATAGCGGGAGTTTGACGCAGTATTTT. The encoded protein is CASSVGSNSGSLTQYF.

V gene TRBV20-1 combines with J gene TRBJ2-3; D is uncertain. Germline V gene data show CDR1 as DFQATT and CDR2 as SNEGSKA (reference sequence). CDR3 size: 10 residues. The germline V and J ends were trimmed by 8 bases and 0 bases, with 3 bases remaining between them. CDR3 in DNA: TGCAGTACCAGCACAGATACGCAGTATTTT. This translates into CSTSTDTQYF.

The chain couples TRBV6-1 to TRBJ2-3, with D perhaps matching TRBD1 (6 bases). The CDR3 covers 14 residues. CDR1 MNHNS and CDR2 SASEGT come from the germline V gene. V was pared by 3 bases and J by 1 base, with 8 bases between. CDR3 loop: CASSDNRGTDTQYF. The CDR3 DNA reads as TGTGCCAGCAGTGACAACAGGGGCACAGATACGCAGTATTTT.

This clone was found once. The V call is TRBV11-2, the J call TRBJ2-3; 12 bases line up with TRBD2. The CDR3 consists of 16 residues. After removal of 1 base from V and 6 bases from J, the junction contained 5 bases not matched to a gene. Germline values: CDR1 SGHAT, CDR2 FQNNGV. The CDR3 nucleotides read TGTGCCAGCAGCTTAGGACTAGCGGGAGTCTCGGATACGCAGTATTTT. Translation gives CASSLGLAGVSDTQYF.

This sequence joins TRBV30 and TRBJ1-5; no clear D. Germline lookup yields CDR1 GTSNPN and CDR2 SVGIG (reference sequence). The CDR3 spans 13 residues. Deletions cut 5 bases from V and 2 bases from J, with 10 bases between. The CDR3 bases are TGTGCCTGGGGAAACAAGGGCAATCAGCCCCAGCATTTT. Amino acids: CAWGNKGNQPQHF.

V and J are TRBV6-1 and TRBJ2-2; D ambiguous. Trimming took off 7 bases at V and 4 bases at J, with 4 bases between the two ends. The germline CDR1 and CDR2 sequences are MNHNS and SASEGT. CDR3 size: 11 residues. The CDR3 DNA reads TGTGCCAGCATCGGCACCGGGGAGCTGTTTTTT. It specifies CASIGTGELFF.

The chain couples TRBV19 to TRBJ2-2; TRBD1 is a possible D gene (6 bases). From germline, CDR1 is LNHDA and CDR2 SQIVND (reference sequence). V lost 2 bases to trimming and J lost 5 bases, with 9 bases between them. This CDR3 has 14 residues. In nucleotides, the CDR3 is TGTGCCAGTAGTATACGCACAGGGACCGGGGAGCTGTTTTTT. This sequence encodes CASSIRTGTGELFF.

The chain uses TRBV5-6 and TRBJ1-2; D may be TRBD1 (6 bases). V was pared by 6 bases and J by 4 bases, with 19 bases between. The CDR3 has 15 residues. CDR1 is SGHDT and CDR2 is YYEEEE in the germline V gene. CDR3 protein: CASIPGGRVSYGYTF. CDR3 bases: TGTGCCAGCATCCCTGGGGGCAGGGTGAGCTATGGCTACACCTTC.